These T cell receptor beta chains were read from a single sample in a study of blood T cells in healthy people across ages. TCRdb re-called the 5' RACE reads through MiXCR, storing one row per CDR3 protein. The sample lists around 1,500,000 distinct CDR3 sequences; approximately 40% were seen once. Sequences were obtained from blood. All receptors derive from a woman younger than 35 in good health. The CDR3 runs from the conserved cysteine through the conserved F or W. Each record gives: J gene, D gene, clone size, V gene, CDR3 protein, CDR3 DNA. The D gene is left open where the match is weak. Not all rows give a size; the values are once, few, many and, for expanded clones, a class.

j_gene: TRBJ2-1; d_gene: TRBD2; abundance: many; v_gene: TRBV10-3; CDR3aa: CAISELGLAGHNEQFF; CDR3nt: TGTGCCATCAGTGAGTTGGGACTAGCGGGACATAATGAGCAGTTCTTC
j_gene: TRBJ2-7; d_gene: TRBD2; abundance: -; v_gene: TRBV12-3/TRBV12-4; CDR3aa: CASSLLGLAGNAYEQYF; CDR3nt: TGTGCCAGCAGCCTCTTGGGACTAGCGGGAAACGCGTACGAGCAGTACTTC
j_gene: TRBJ1-5; d_gene: -; abundance: -; v_gene: TRBV9; CDR3aa: CASSERHGQPQHF; CDR3nt: TGTGCCAGCAGCGAAAGACATGGCCAGCCCCAGCATTTT
j_gene: TRBJ2-7; d_gene: -; abundance: many; v_gene: TRBV29-1; CDR3aa: CSVEDRRSYEQYF; CDR3nt: TGCAGCGTTGAAGATCGGCGAAGCTACGAGCAGTACTTC
j_gene: TRBJ1-1; d_gene: -; abundance: -; v_gene: TRBV6-1; CDR3aa: CASSEVYEAFF; CDR3nt: TGTGCCAGCAGTGAAGTGTATGAAGCTTTCTTT
j_gene: TRBJ1-1; d_gene: -; abundance: -; v_gene: TRBV30; CDR3aa: CAWSPIFPEAFF; CDR3nt: TGTGCCTGGAGTCCGATTTTTCCCGAAGCTTTCTTT
j_gene: TRBJ1-1; d_gene: -; abundance: -; v_gene: TRBV3-1; CDR3aa: CASSISDGNTEAFF; CDR3nt: TGTGCCAGCAGCATATCCGACGGGAACACCGAAGCTTTCTTT
j_gene: TRBJ1-5; d_gene: TRBD1; abundance: -; v_gene: TRBV27; CDR3aa: CASSRDRLNQPQHF; CDR3nt: TGTGCCAGCAGCCGGGACAGACTAAATCAGCCCCAGCATTTT
j_gene: TRBJ2-1; d_gene: TRBD2; abundance: few; v_gene: TRBV5-1; CDR3aa: CASSPGLADLLSYNEQFF; CDR3nt: TGCGCCAGCAGCCCGGGACTAGCGGATCTCCTCTCCTACAATGAGCAGTTCTTC
j_gene: TRBJ2-1; d_gene: -; abundance: few; v_gene: TRBV2; CDR3aa: CASKSLGINEQFF; CDR3nt: TGTGCCAGCAAAAGTCTGGGGATCAATGAGCAGTTCTTC
j_gene: TRBJ2-1; d_gene: -; abundance: -; v_gene: TRBV21-1; CDR3aa: CASSKEDAGSYNEQFF; CDR3nt: TGTGCCAGCAGCAAAGAGGATGCGGGATCCTACAATGAGCAGTTCTTC
j_gene: TRBJ2-1; d_gene: -; abundance: -; v_gene: TRBV7-7; CDR3aa: CASSLGDPGLKEQFF; CDR3nt: TGTGCTAGCAGCTTAGGTGACCCAGGGTTAAAGGAGCAGTTCTTC
j_gene: TRBJ2-1; d_gene: TRBD2; abundance: -; v_gene: TRBV7-9; CDR3aa: CASSQSGTSDSNEQFF; CDR3nt: TGTGCCAGCAGCCAGTCGGGGACTAGCGATTCGAATGAGCAGTTCTTC
j_gene: TRBJ2-5; d_gene: TRBD2; abundance: -; v_gene: TRBV11-2; CDR3aa: CASSLITGGLETQYF; CDR3nt: TGTGCCAGCAGCTTAATCACGGGAGGGCTGGAGACCCAGTACTTC